The 32 T cell receptor beta chains presented below share a single source sample, sequenced in a study of blood T cell dynamics during melanoma immunotherapy. Noted time point: pre-treatment baseline. Measured with immunoSEQ multiplex PCR; TCRdb has only the in-frame clones, and not every one. The sample shows some 14,000 clones, 80% to 90% of them seen only once. Specimen: blood, collected from a patient treated with checkpoint blockade. The receptor source for this set is a human donor with melanoma.

The V and J genes are TRBV7-6 and TRBJ2-1; weak D call: TRBD2 (5 bases). Germline lookup yields CDR1 SGHVS and CDR2 FNYEAQ. Trimming took off 3 bases at V and 7 bases at J, with 16 bases between the two ends. The CDR3 has 15 residues. CDR3 sequence: CASSFAIGLGNEQFF. Here the CDR3 DNA reads TGTGCCAGCAGCTTCGCGATCGGACTCGGGAATGAGCAGTTCTTC.

The chain joins TRBV2 to TRBJ1-3; D gene uncertain. The germline CDR1 and CDR2 sequences are SNHLY and FYNNEI. The CDR3 has 12 residues. V was shortened by 7 bases and J by 8 bases, with 12 bases between the two germline ends. CDR3 DNA sequence: TGTGCCAGCACGCGAGCGGGAGACACCATATATTTT. Amino acid sequence: CASTRAGDTIYF.

The rearrangement uses TRBV7-7 and TRBJ2-2, with TRBD2 matching over 9 bases. J gave up 7 bases and V 5 bases, and 14 bases lay outside the gene matches. From germline, CDR1 is SSHAT and CDR2 FNYEAQ (reference sequence). The CDR3 covers 17 residues. The CDR3 nucleotides are TGTGCCAGCAGCCCCCGGGGCGGGGGGGCCTTGGTCGGGGAGCTGTTTTTT. This encodes CASSPRGGGALVGELFF.

The chain recombines TRBV7-2 with TRBJ1-1, with D perhaps matching TRBD1 (5 bases). Trimming shortened V by 1 base and J by 11 bases, and 17 bases separated the two germline ends. The CDR3 is made up of 14 amino acids. Germline V CDR1 and CDR2: SGHTA, FQGNSA. CDR3 region: CASSLGGGVDLAFF. CDR3 coding DNA: TGTGCCAGCAGCTTAGGGGGCGGGGTCGACCTTGCTTTCTTT.

The chain carries TRBV5-6 and TRBJ1-3, with unresolved D. CDR3 length: 15 residues. Trimming cost V 0 bases and J 1 base, with 8 bases left between them. Germline V gene data show CDR1 as SGHDT and CDR2 as YYEEEE. The CDR3 nucleotides are TGTGCCAGCAGCTTGGATCGAGGTTCTGGAAACACCATATATTTT. It codes for CASSLDRGSGNTIYF.

The CDR3 DNA sequence: TGTGCCAGCAGCTCGGACAGGACCTACAATGAGCAGTTCTTC. Translated: CASSSDRTYNEQFF. This rearrangement joins TRBV5-4 to TRBJ2-1; 7 bases line up with TRBD1. CDR1 SGHNT and CDR2 YYREEE come from the germline V gene (reference sequence). With V trimmed by 3 bases and J by 2 bases, 2 bases remained unmatched. The CDR3 consists of 14 residues. The entire variable domain, with the rest obtained from reference TRBV5-4 and TRBJ2-1, is as follows: ETGVTQSPTHLIKTRGQQVTLRCSSQSGHNTVSWYQQALGQGPQFIFQYYREEENGRGNFPPRFSGLQFPNYSSELNVNALELDDSALYLCASSSDRTYNEQFFGPGTRLTVL.

The CDR3 loop reads CASSPRLPGQGAGETQYF. CDR3 nucleotide sequence: TGTGCCAGCTCACCAAGACTCCCGGGACAGGGGGCTGGCGAGACCCAGTACTTC. This chain links TRBV18 with TRBJ2-5; TRBD1 matches 12 bases. Trimming removed 2 bases from V and 5 bases from J; junction bases left unmatched: 12. CDR1 is KGHSH and CDR2 is LQKENI in the germline V gene. CDR3 length: 18 amino acids.

The chain uses TRBV4-3 and TRBJ2-7; 10 positions agree with TRBD1. V trimming: 3 bases; J trimming: 3 bases; junction bases outside the gene matches: 8. The CDR3 consists of 16 residues. Germline V gives CDR1 LGHNA, CDR2 YSLEER. The CDR3 nucleotides are TGCGCCAGCAGCCACTCCGGGACAGGGGAACACTACGAGCAGTACTTC. It yields the protein CASSHSGTGEHYEQYF.

V usage is TRBV9 and J usage is TRBJ2-5; TRBD2 matches 14 bases. The CDR3 is 16 amino acids. The germline V gene encodes CDR1 SGDLS and CDR2 YYNGEE. The V and J ends lost 3 bases and 4 bases, in that order; junction bases with no gene match: 5. As DNA, the CDR3 is TGTGCCAGCAGCGCGGGACTAGCGGGGGAGAGAGAGACCCAGTACTTC. It codes for CASSAGLAGERETQYF.

The gene calls are TRBV5-1 and TRBJ2-5; TRBD1 agrees at 9 bases. V gave up 4 bases and J gave up 3 bases; unmatched junction bases: 10. This CDR3 spans 16 amino acids. Germline V CDR1 and CDR2: SGHRS, YFSETQ. In DNA form, the CDR3 reads TGCGCCAGCAGCCTGCTCGGTCGACAGGGGGAAGAGACCCAGTACTTC. Its protein is CASSLLGRQGEETQYF.

The count of this clone is one. This rearrangement joins TRBV2 to TRBJ2-5, with 10 bases lining up with TRBD1. Trimming took 6 bases from V and 2 from J; bases not matched to a gene: 3. The CDR3 is 14 amino acids. Per the germline V gene, CDR1 is SNHLY and CDR2 is FYNNEI. The CDR3: CASSRDRGQETQYF. The DNA for the CDR3 is TGTGCCAGCAGCCGGGACAGGGGTCAAGAGACCCAGTACTTC.

This chain joins TRBV7-2 and TRBJ2-5; no definite D call. The CDR3 sequence is 13 residues long. Germline V lookup: CDR1 SGHTA, CDR2 FQGNSA. V gave up 6 bases and J gave up 2 bases, with 10 bases separating them. The CDR3 region has the DNA TGTGCCAGCAGACCCAGTATACAAGAGACCCAGTACTTC. This encodes CASRPSIQETQYF.

The V gene is TRBV7-8, the J gene TRBJ1-2, with 11 bases identical to TRBD1. V dropped 3 bases and J dropped 7; count of bases not matched to a gene: 1. This CDR3 has 13 residues. From germline, CDR1 is SGHVS and CDR2 FQNEAQ. CDR3 amino acids: CASSLGQGGGYTF. The CDR3 DNA reads as TGTGCCAGCAGCTTGGGACAGGGGGGTGGCTACACCTTC.

This chain uses TRBV2 with TRBJ2-5; possibly TRBD1 or TRBD2 for D (5 bases each). The CDR3 covers 15 residues. From germline, CDR1 is SNHLY and CDR2 FYNNEI. The V gene lost 5 bases and the J gene lost 5 bases, with 18 bases spanning the gap. The CDR3 loop is CASSSAGTPAETQYF. The CDR3 nucleotides read TGTGCCAGCAGTTCCGCCGGGACGCCCGCGGAGACCCAGTACTTC.

The chain employs TRBV6-6 and TRBJ1-1, with 8 bases aligning to TRBD1. V lost 5 bases to trimming and J lost 3 bases; unmatched junction nucleotides: 5. The CDR3 sequence is 14 residues long. Germline V gene lookup returns CDR1 MNHNY and CDR2 SVGAGI (reference sequence). The CDR3: CASSLQGGDTEAFF. The DNA of the CDR3 is TGTGCCAGCAGTCTACAGGGGGGGGACACTGAAGCTTTCTTT.

The chain links TRBV5-1 to TRBJ2-3, with 9 bases lining up with TRBD1. Germline CDR1 and CDR2: SGHRS and YFSETQ. This CDR3 contains 16 residues. The V segment lost 4 bases and the J segment 0 bases; nucleotides outside the gene matches: 6. The CDR3 loop is CASSPPGQGSTDTQYF. The CDR3 DNA reads as TGCGCCAGCAGCCCACCGGGACAGGGTAGCACAGATACGCAGTATTTT.

The chain couples TRBV28 to TRBJ2-5, with 8 bases matching TRBD1. Germline V gives CDR1 MDHEN, CDR2 SYDVKM. With 6 bases clipped from V and 4 bases from J, the junction kept 10 bases outside the gene matches. CDR3 length equals 15 residues. CDR3: CASRHLRGLGETQYF. The CDR3 DNA reads TGTGCCAGCAGACATCTCAGGGGGCTGGGAGAGACCCAGTACTTC.

The chain combines TRBV11-3 with TRBJ1-1; D is ambiguous. The CDR3 runs 12 residues. The V and J ends lost 4 bases and 7 bases respectively, with 10 bases between them. The V gene's germline CDR1 is SGHNT and CDR2 YENEEA. The chain's CDR3 is CASSSREGEAFF. CDR3 nucleotide sequence: TGTGCCAGCAGCTCTAGGGAGGGTGAAGCTTTCTTT.

The chain carries TRBV4-3 and TRBJ2-1; the D call may be TRBD1 or TRBD2 (5 bases each). V dropped 0 bases and J dropped 3 bases, with 15 bases sitting between them. This CDR3 comprises 17 residues. From germline, CDR1 is LGHNA and CDR2 YSLEER. CDR3 loop: CASSQEFGAYLYNEQFF. CDR3 DNA: TGCGCCAGCAGCCAAGAGTTCGGGGCCTACCTCTACAATGAGCAGTTCTTC.

This clone was seen only a few times. This chain uses TRBV6-1 with TRBJ1-6; 8 bases match TRBD1. The CDR3 is 14 residues long. The ends lost 9 bases at V and 10 bases at J; junction bases unmatched: 11. Germline-derived CDR1 and CDR2 are MNHNS and SASEGT. CDR3 in amino acids: CASTGQGGESPLHF. The CDR3 coding sequence is TGTGCCAGTACCGGACAGGGAGGAGAATCACCCCTCCACTTT.

This clone appeared once. V gene TRBV5-1 combines with J gene TRBJ1-5, with 7 positions matching TRBD1. Germline V gene lookup returns CDR1 SGHRS and CDR2 YFSETQ. The CDR3 is 14 residues long. Trimming removed 4 bases from V and 7 bases from J; junction bases left unmatched: 8. The CDR3 sequence: CASSPGTEGQPQHF. In DNA form, the CDR3 reads TGCGCCAGCAGCCCCGGGACAGAAGGGCAGCCCCAGCATTTT.

The chain is built from TRBV6-6 and TRBJ2-5; tentative D call: TRBD1 (5 bases). Germline V gene data show CDR1 as MNHNY and CDR2 as SVGAGI (reference sequence). The CDR3 spans 13 residues. Trimming removed 5 bases at V and 5 bases at J, with 12 bases between. The CDR3, as DNA: TGTGCCAGCAGTCCCGATGCAGGGGAGACCCAGTACTTC. It specifies CASSPDAGETQYF.

This clone has a single count. The genes are TRBV5-4 and TRBJ2-3; 7 bases are a match to TRBD2. Per the germline V gene, CDR1 is SGHNT and CDR2 is YYREEE (reference sequence). V was clipped by 0 bases and J by 0 bases; unmatched bases: 7. The CDR3 covers 17 residues. CDR3 in amino acids: CASSLARGGGSTDTQYF. The CDR3, as DNA: TGTGCCAGCAGCTTGGCTCGCGGGGGAGGTAGCACAGATACGCAGTATTTT.

The V and J genes are TRBV7-2 and TRBJ2-6; D is uncertain. CDR3 length: 12 amino acids. Trimming took off 7 bases at V and 4 bases at J, with 5 bases between the two ends. The germline gives CDR1 SGHTA, CDR2 FQGNSA. The CDR3 region is CASTSGANVLTF. DNA for the CDR3: TGTGCCAGCACCTCCGGGGCCAACGTCCTGACTTTC.

This clone was counted once. The gene calls are TRBV7-2 and TRBJ2-5; D not certain. CDR1 is SGHTA, CDR2 FQGNSA, per germline. V gave up 1 base and J gave up 1 base, with 10 bases separating them. The CDR3 sequence is 15 residues long. The CDR3 protein is CASSLGVGSQETQYF. CDR3 DNA: TGTGCCAGCAGCTTAGGGGTTGGGTCCCAAGAGACCCAGTACTTC.

The gene calls are TRBV27 and TRBJ1-4, with D maybe TRBD1 (6 bases). Between the trimmed V and J ends, which lost 0 bases and 7 bases, there was a span of 12 bases. Germline CDR1 is MNHEY and CDR2 is SMNVEV (reference sequence). CDR3 length equals 15 residues. CDR3 sequence reads: CASSLSSRGGEKLFF. In DNA, the CDR3 is TGTGCCAGCAGTTTATCGAGCAGGGGAGGTGAAAAACTGTTTTTT.

The DNA for the CDR3 is TGTGCCAGCAGCTTTAGCGACAGGGCGGGTGAAGCTTTCTTT. Translating it yields CASSFSDRAGEAFF. The chain joins TRBV5-4 to TRBJ1-1; 7 bases are shared with TRBD1. CDR3 length equals 14 residues. The junction had 8 bases not matched to a gene; V was cut back by 2 bases and J by 7 bases. Germline V gives CDR1 SGHNT, CDR2 YYREEE (reference sequence). The variable domain in full, completed from reference TRBV5-4 and TRBJ1-1, reads ETGVTQSPTHLIKTRGQQVTLRCSSQSGHNTVSWYQQALGQGPQFIFQYYREEENGRGNFPPRFSGLQFPNYSSELNVNALELDDSALYLCASSFSDRAGEAFFGQGTRLTVV.

This clone was observed a single time. V and J are TRBV7-9 and TRBJ2-5; 10 nucleotides match TRBD2. The V gene end was trimmed by 6 bases and the J gene end by 2 bases; junction bases not matched to a gene: 6. CDR3 length: 15 residues. CDR1 SEHNR and CDR2 FQNEAQ come from the germline V gene (reference sequence). The CDR3 coding sequence is TGTGCCAGCAGTCCTTCTAGCGGGGGTCAAGAGACCCAGTACTTC. Its translation: CASSPSSGGQETQYF. The full variable domain, in which reference TRBV7-9 and TRBJ2-5 provide the parts outside the CDR3, is DTGVSQNPRHKITKRGQNVTFRCDPISEHNRLYWYRQTLGQGPEFLTYFQNEAQLEKSRLLSDRFSAERPKGSFSTLEIQRTEQGDSAMYLCASSPSSGGQETQYFGPGTRLLVL.

This clone was seen once. The chain combines TRBV20-1 with TRBJ2-5; D not resolved. The germline CDR1 and CDR2 sequences are DFQATT and SNEGSKA (reference sequence). This CDR3 comprises 11 residues. The V gene lost 1 base and the J gene lost 4 bases, with 4 bases spanning the gap. The CDR3 bases are TGCAGTGCTAGAGGGGGAGAGACCCAGTACTTC. Amino acids: CSARGGETQYF.

The rearrangement joins TRBV7-8 to TRBJ2-3; weak D call: TRBD2 (5 bases). V lost 5 bases to trimming and J lost 0 bases, with 12 bases between them. The CDR3 totals 15 residues. Germline-derived CDR1 and CDR2 are SGHVS and FQNEAQ. The CDR3 protein is CASSLSGLSTDTQYF. DNA of the CDR3: TGTGCCAGCAGCCTGAGCGGTTTGAGCACAGATACGCAGTATTTT.

This chain joins TRBV19 and TRBJ1-1, with 10 bases matching TRBD1. Per the germline V gene, CDR1 is LNHDA and CDR2 is SQIVND (reference sequence). The length of the CDR3 is 15 residues. The V gene end was trimmed by 1 base and the J gene end by 5 bases; junction bases not matched to a gene: 4. CDR3 DNA sequence: TGTGCCAGTAGTATAGTCCGGACAGGGGGGACTGAAGCTTTCTTT. Protein product: CASSIVRTGGTEAFF.

The V gene is TRBV21-1, the J gene TRBJ2-5; the D call of TRBD2 is as the table states it, not checked on the DNA. TRBV21-1 is classified as a pseudogene. The CDR3 is made up of 14 amino acids. CDR3 sequence (DNA): TGTGCCAGCAGCCCTTCGGGGGGAAAGAGAACCCAGTACTTC. Encoded protein: CASSPSGGKRTQYF.